This is a list of T cell receptor beta chains from one sample in a study of lymphopenia after photon versus proton radiotherapy. Here immunoSEQ multiplex PCR was the method, and the copy in TCRdb shows in-frame clones only, minus some. The profile shows 25,000 to 30,000 clones, around 81% of them singletons. The source was peripheral blood, collected from a patient treated with photon-based radiotherapy. The receptors derive from a man aged 45-65 years with gastric cancer. The CDR3 runs from the conserved cysteine through the conserved F or W. D genes are given only for firm matches. The listing skips clone size in some rows; elsewhere it reads once, few, many or a size class.

>once|TRBD2|TRBV30|TRBJ2-5
CAWTSSGQETQYF
TGTGCCTGGACTTCTAGCGGACAAGAGACCCAGTACTTC
>.|.|TRBV20-1|TRBJ1-2
CSAGQGYGYTF
TGCAGTGCTGGGCAGGGCTATGGCTACACCTTC
>.|.|TRBV10-1|TRBJ1-3
CASSKDSFSGNTIYF
TGCGCCAGCAGTAAGGACAGTTTCTCTGGAAACACCATATATTTT
>.|.|TRBV5-4|TRBJ2-3
CASSEGRKTDTQYF
TGTGCCAGCAGCGAAGGGCGTAAAACAGATACGCAGTATTTT
>.|.|TRBV19|TRBJ1-2
CASSISGDYGYTF
TGTGCCAGTAGTATTTCTGGGGACTATGGCTACACCTTC
>.|.|TRBV5-8|TRBJ2-6
CASSSGHFSGANVLTF
TGTGCCAGCAGCTCGGGACACTTCTCTGGGGCCAACGTCCTGACTTTC
>.|TRBD2|TRBV10-1|TRBJ2-2
CASSAQRGVTGELFF
TGCGCCAGCAGTGCCCAGCGGGGAGTCACCGGGGAGCTGTTTTTT
>.|TRBD2|TRBV30|TRBJ2-5
CASWTSGSETQYF
TGTGCCTCTTGGACTAGCGGCTCGGAGACCCAGTACTTC
>.|TRBD2|TRBV7-3|TRBJ2-2
CASSEREGGELFF
TGTGCCAGCAGCGAAAGGGAGGGCGGGGAGCTGTTTTTT
>once|TRBD1|TRBV2|TRBJ1-3
CASSFRGTVGNTIYF
TGTGCCAGCAGTTTCCGCGGGACAGTGGGGAACACCATATATTTT
>.|.|TRBV6-1|TRBJ1-4
CASSVGRTNFPNEKLFF
TGTGCCAGCAGTGTGGGCCGGACAAACTTCCCTAATGAAAAACTGTTTTTT
>.|TRBD1|TRBV15|TRBJ1-5
CATSSDRGNQPQHF
TGTGCCACCAGCAGCGACAGGGGAAATCAGCCCCAGCATTTT
>.|.|TRBV10-3|TRBJ2-1
CAISRGDNNEQFF
TGTGCCATCAGTCGCGGGGACAACAATGAGCAGTTCTTC
>.|TRBD1|TRBV9|TRBJ1-6
CASSVGVTGGVGNSPLHF
TGTGCCAGCAGCGTAGGGGTGACAGGGGGCGTTGGTAATTCACCCCTCCACTTT
>once|TRBD1|TRBV2|TRBJ1-3
CASSGFGTGSSSGNTIYF
TGTGCCAGCAGTGGGTTTGGGACAGGTTCCAGCTCTGGAAACACCATATATTTT
>.|TRBD1|TRBV11-3|TRBJ2-1
CASSLSFRGRYNEQFF
TGTGCCAGCAGCTTATCCTTCAGGGGGCGGTACAATGAGCAGTTCTTC
>few|.|TRBV2|TRBJ2-4
CASHSVGNIQYF
TGTGCCAGCCATTCCGTGGGAAACATTCAGTACTTC
>.|.|TRBV19|TRBJ1-4
CASSRTAGNEKLFF
TGTGCCAGTAGTAGGACGGCGGGGAATGAAAAACTGTTTTTT
>.|TRBD1|TRBV30|TRBJ2-3
CAWNRGQRDTQYF
TGTGCCTGGAACAGGGGGCAACGAGATACGCAGTATTTT
>few|.|TRBV30|TRBJ1-5
CAWSGGGGNQPQHF
TGTGCCTGGAGTGGTGGAGGTGGCAATCAGCCCCAGCATTTT
>.|TRBD2|TRBV19|TRBJ2-3
CASSTLAGGPIAQYF
TGTGCCAGTAGTACTCTAGCGGGGGGGCCTATAGCGCAGTATTTT
>.|TRBD2|TRBV19|TRBJ2-7
CATTRTSGSYEQYF
TGTGCCACAACTCGGACTAGCGGGTCCTACGAGCAGTACTTC
>.|.|TRBV5-1|TRBJ2-7
CASSLVGGRDEQYF
TGCGCCAGCAGCTTGGTTGGGGGCAGGGACGAGCAGTACTTC
>few|TRBD1|TRBV19|TRBJ1-4
CASSTRTGSATNEKLFF
TGTGCCAGTAGTACCCGGACAGGTTCTGCAACTAATGAAAAACTGTTTTTT
>once|.|TRBV5-6|TRBJ2-2
CASSLVGTGELFF
TGTGCCAGCAGCTTGGTAGGCACCGGGGAGCTGTTTTTT
>.|.|TRBV2|TRBJ1-6
CASTGTLGNSPLHF
TGTGCCAGCACCGGGACGTTAGGGAATTCACCCCTCCACTTT
>.|.|TRBV15|TRBJ2-2
CATTNRGGTGELFF
TGTGCCACAACAAACAGGGGGGGCACCGGGGAGCTGTTTTTT
>.|.|TRBV27|TRBJ2-3
CASSLDREQYF
TGTGCCAGCAGTTTGGACAGAGAGCAGTATTTT
>.|TRBD1|TRBV10-3|TRBJ1-1
CAIKGPTGDNTEAFF
TGTGCCATCAAAGGCCCCACAGGGGATAACACTGAAGCTTTCTTT
>.|.|TRBV14|TRBJ1-4
CASSPATNEKLFF
TGTGCCAGCAGCCCTGCAACTAATGAAAAACTGTTTTTT
>.|.|TRBV4-3|TRBJ1-5
CASSQDLGVPYQPQHF
TGCGCCAGCAGCCAAGATCTCGGGGTTCCCTATCAGCCCCAGCATTTT
>.|TRBD2|TRBV18|TRBJ2-7
CASSPTSGGKYEQYF
TGTGCCAGCTCACCGACTAGCGGGGGGAAATACGAGCAGTACTTC
>few|.|TRBV7-9|TRBJ1-6
CASSRRETNSPLHF
TGTGCCAGCAGCCGGCGGGAAACGAATTCACCCCTCCACTTT
>.|.|TRBV7-9|TRBJ1-1
CASSFAWSVGVDTEAFF
TGTGCCAGCAGCTTTGCGTGGTCAGTCGGTGTGGACACTGAAGCTTTCTTT